The 13 T cell receptor beta chains given below trace back to one sample, sequenced in a study of shared clonotypes between healthy human individuals. This table comes from immunoSEQ multiplex PCR, and its TCRdb copy is limited to in-frame clones, with some not included. The sample yields around 1.5 million clones, around 98% seen once. The specimen sequenced was naive CD4+ T cells sorted from blood. Stated subset: CD45RA+ positively selected. The origin of the receptors is a young man in good health.

The V gene is TRBV4-3, the J gene TRBJ2-5, with D possibly matching TRBD2 (5 bases). The CDR3 totals 15 residues. Trimming took 0 bases from V and 6 from J, leaving 14 bases between them. Germline V CDR1 and CDR2: LGHNA, YSLEER. Here the CDR3 reads CASSQEIEGRQTQYF. The CDR3, as DNA: TGCGCCAGCAGCCAAGAAATCGAGGGAAGGCAGACCCAGTACTTC.

The chain combines TRBV18 with TRBJ2-2; 8 bases line up with TRBD2. Germline CDR1 reads KGHSH; CDR2 reads LQKENI. The V and J ends lost 2 bases and 1 base, in that order; junction bases with no gene match: 3. The CDR3 consists of 16 residues. Here the CDR3 reads CASSPYSGGNTGELFF. DNA for the CDR3: TGTGCCAGCTCACCATACAGCGGGGGGAACACCGGGGAGCTGTTTTTT.

V gene TRBV5-1 combines with J gene TRBJ2-2; 7 bases are a match to TRBD1. Unmatched junction bases numbered 4, after V lost 4 bases and J lost 4 bases. CDR3 length equals 14 residues. The germline CDR1 and CDR2 sequences are SGHRS and YFSETQ. CDR3: CASSTGESTGELFF. Written as DNA, the CDR3 is TGCGCCAGCAGCACAGGGGAGAGCACCGGGGAGCTGTTTTTT.

This chain joins TRBV11-2 and TRBJ2-7, with 9 positions matching TRBD2. Germline lookup yields CDR1 SGHAT and CDR2 FQNNGV. The CDR3 totals 17 residues. V shed 5 bases, J shed 5 bases, and the junction held 16 bases outside the gene matches. The CDR3 sequence is CASSRLTSGPSPNEQYF. CDR3 nucleotide sequence: TGTGCCAGCAGCCGTTTAACTAGCGGGCCATCCCCGAACGAGCAGTACTTC.

This chain joins TRBV11-1 and TRBJ2-3; 9 bases are a match to TRBD1. The germline V gene encodes CDR1 SGHAT and CDR2 FQDESV (reference sequence). Unmatched junction bases numbered 3, after V lost 3 bases and J lost 2 bases. The CDR3 sequence is 15 residues long. The CDR3 reads CASSLWTGDTDTQYF. CDR3 nucleotides: TGTGCCAGCAGCTTGTGGACAGGGGACACAGATACGCAGTATTTT.

The rearrangement links TRBV28 to TRBJ1-4; D unresolved. CDR3 length: 13 residues. Germline lookup yields CDR1 MDHEN and CDR2 SYDVKM. V lost 8 bases, J lost 3 bases, and 10 bases lay in between. The CDR3 reads CASLGVPNEKLFF. The DNA for the CDR3 is TGTGCCAGCCTTGGGGTACCTAATGAAAAACTGTTTTTT.

As for this clone: Other DNA sequences of this sample code for an identical CDR3. This rearrangement joins TRBV5-1 to TRBJ1-2, with D uncertain. The CDR3 runs 12 residues. V shed 0 bases and J shed 4 bases, with 4 bases lying between them. Germline V gives CDR1 SGHRS, CDR2 YFSETQ. The CDR3 DNA reads as TGCGCCAGCAGCTTGGAGGGCTATGGCTACACCTTC. This sequence encodes CASSLEGYGYTF.

The chain has TRBV19 and TRBJ2-7, with D tentatively TRBD1 (6 bases). Germline assignment: CDR1 LNHDA and CDR2 SQIVND (reference sequence). This CDR3 comprises 14 residues. V lost 3 bases and J lost 4, with 13 bases in between. The CDR3 DNA reads as TGTGCCAGTAGTATTGGTCAGGGGTGGTACGAGCAGTACTTC. It yields the protein CASSIGQGWYEQYF.

The chain is built from TRBV11-3 and TRBJ2-5; D is unclear. The CDR3 is 14 amino acids. Germline V gene lookup returns CDR1 SGHNT and CDR2 YENEEA. V lost 5 bases, J lost 3 bases, and 13 bases lay in between. The CDR3 DNA sequence: TGTGCCAGCAGCCTCGCTGGAGTAGAAGAGACCCAGTACTTC. Encoded protein: CASSLAGVEETQYF.

V usage is TRBV7-3 and J usage is TRBJ2-5; TRBD1 matches at 9 bases. Germline CDR1 and CDR2: SGHTA and FQGTGA. The CDR3 sequence is 15 residues long. J gave up 4 bases and V 2 bases, and 5 bases lay outside the gene matches. The CDR3 nucleotides are TGTGCCAGCAGCTTATTCCCGGACAGGGGAGAGACCCAGTACTTC. Residues: CASSLFPDRGETQYF.

The chain links TRBV11-1 to TRBJ1-2; a possible D gene is TRBD1 (5 bases). In germline, CDR1 is SGHAT, CDR2 FQDESV (reference sequence). This CDR3 has 14 amino acids. V was trimmed by 3 bases and J by 4 bases, leaving 12 bases between them. The CDR3: CASSLGQGVYGYTF. As DNA, the CDR3 is TGTGCCAGCAGCTTGGGGCAGGGCGTCTATGGCTACACCTTC.

CDR3 DNA: TGCGCCAGCAGCTTGCGGGGGTCAACTAATGAAAAACTGTTTTTT. It codes for CASSLRGSTNEKLFF. The chain links TRBV5-1 to TRBJ1-4; weak D call: TRBD1 (5 bases). Trimming shortened V by 1 base and J by 0 bases, and 7 bases separated the two germline ends. Germline V gives CDR1 SGHRS, CDR2 YFSETQ. The CDR3 is 15 amino acids.

The chain has TRBV2 and TRBJ1-4; 9 bases align to TRBD1. Germline CDR1 is SNHLY and CDR2 is FYNNEI. V dropped 7 bases and J dropped 9; count of bases not matched to a gene: 6. The CDR3 is 13 amino acids. CDR3 sequence (DNA): TGTGCCAGCAACCGGGACAGGGAAAAAAAACTGTTTTTT. It is translated as CASNRDREKKLFF.